These 27 T cell receptor beta chains share one sample of origin, sequenced in a study of T cell responses to AZD1222 COVID-19 vaccine. The table came from immunoSEQ multiplex PCR; TCRdb's copy has only in-frame clones and leaves some out. The sample consists of 83,000 or so clones, 80% to 95% of them appearing once. Source: peripheral blood, taken 28 days after the second AZD1222 dose. The receptors were gathered from an adult who received the AZD1222 COVID-19 vaccine.

V and J are TRBV6-5 and TRBJ2-6; no definite D call. V was shortened by 5 bases and J by 2 bases, with 10 bases between the two germline ends. Germline V CDR1 and CDR2: MNHEY, SVGAGI. The CDR3 has 15 residues. CDR3 amino acids: CASSIWGTGANVLTF. For the CDR3, the DNA is TGTGCCAGCAGTATCTGGGGAACTGGGGCCAACGTCCTGACTTTC.

The V and J genes are TRBV7-3 and TRBJ1-2; D may be TRBD1 (5 bases). The CDR3 sequence is 14 residues long. Germline V gene sequence: CDR1 SGHTA, CDR2 FQGTGA. Trimming shortened V by 6 bases and J by 0 bases, and 11 bases separated the two germline ends. The CDR3 sequence: CASRPGGSNYGYTF. Written as DNA, the CDR3 is TGTGCCAGCAGACCCGGGGGGTCTAACTATGGCTACACCTTC.

The V gene is TRBV7-9, the J gene TRBJ2-3; D is ambiguous. Per germline, CDR1 SEHNR and CDR2 FQNEAQ (reference sequence). V lost 1 base, J lost 4 bases, and 18 bases lay in between. This CDR3 contains 17 residues. In DNA, the CDR3 is TGTGCCAGCAGCTTAGTGGAGTTAGTTGTATCCCCAGATACGCAGTATTTT. This gives the protein CASSLVELVVSPDTQYF.

V gene TRBV7-9 combines with J gene TRBJ1-5; D is perhaps TRBD1 (5 bases). The CDR3 runs 15 residues. Trimming removed 5 bases at V and 4 bases at J, with 15 bases between. Germline loops: CDR1 SEHNR, CDR2 FQNEAQ (reference sequence). The CDR3 is CASSLGGGENQPQHF. For the CDR3, the DNA is TGTGCCAGCAGCCTTGGGGGTGGCGAAAATCAGCCCCAGCATTTT.

The chain has TRBV9 and TRBJ2-7; 12 bases align to TRBD2. The ends lost 0 bases at V and 5 bases at J; junction bases unmatched: 9. The V gene's germline CDR1 is SGDLS and CDR2 YYNGEE. The CDR3 has 17 amino acids. CDR3 bases: TGTGCCAGCAGCGTAGGTGTGACTAGCGGGAGTACCCACGAGCAGTACTTC. It is translated as CASSVGVTSGSTHEQYF.

The chain uses TRBV6-5 and TRBJ2-1; 11 bases are shared with TRBD1. This CDR3 comprises 15 residues. V was pared by 5 bases and J by 10 bases, with 10 bases of the junction left unmatched. Germline lookup yields CDR1 MNHEY and CDR2 SVGAGI. The CDR3 protein is CASSPALDRGREQFF. DNA of the CDR3: TGTGCCAGCAGTCCAGCCTTGGACAGGGGGCGAGAGCAGTTCTTC.

The chain has TRBV9 and TRBJ2-1; 10 bases align to TRBD2. J was trimmed by 7 bases and V by 4 bases; bases with no gene match: 11. CDR3 length equals 16 residues. Germline lookup yields CDR1 SGDLS and CDR2 YYNGEE. CDR3 in amino acids: CASSPTLAGVLNEQFF. The CDR3 DNA is TGTGCCAGCAGCCCTACTCTAGCGGGAGTGTTGAATGAGCAGTTCTTC.

V and J are TRBV9 and TRBJ2-6, with 7 bases matching TRBD1. The CDR3 contains 17 residues. J was trimmed by 2 bases and V by 4 bases; bases with no gene match: 9. Germline assignment: CDR1 SGDLS and CDR2 YYNGEE. Here the CDR3 DNA reads TGTGCCAGCAGCATAGGTAGAGGGGGCACTGGGGCCAACGTCCTGACTTTC. Translating gives CASSIGRGGTGANVLTF.

This chain links TRBV5-1 with TRBJ2-1; no reliable D call. The ends were cut back, 3 bases at V and 15 bases at J, with 13 bases in the middle. Germline V gives CDR1 SGHRS, CDR2 YFSETQ. The CDR3 sequence is 11 residues long. The CDR3 loop is CASSSGPQAFF. CDR3 DNA sequence: TGCGCCAGCAGCTCTGGACCCCAGGCGTTCTTC.

A single count supports this clone. The chain recombines TRBV19 with TRBJ2-2; D perhaps matches TRBD1 (6 bases). CDR1 and CDR2 from the germline V gene are LNHDA and SQIVND (reference sequence). CDR3 size: 18 residues. V was shortened by 3 bases and J by 3 bases, with 20 bases between the two germline ends. The CDR3 nucleotides read TGTGCCAGTAGTATGATCGAACAGGGCCTCCTGGACACCGGGGAGCTGTTTTTT. It yields the protein CASSMIEQGLLDTGELFF.

V usage is TRBV3-1 (or the pseudogene TRBV3-2) and J usage is TRBJ2-7; D gene unclear. CDR1 LGHDT and CDR2 YNNKEL come from the germline V gene (reference sequence). This CDR3 region has 9 residues. In DNA form, the CDR3 reads TGTCACTCGCCCTGCGAGCAGTACTTC. This gives the protein CHSPCEQYF.

The V and J genes are TRBV28 and TRBJ2-7; 9 bases align to TRBD1. The V gene end was trimmed by 4 bases and the J gene end by 2 bases; junction bases not matched to a gene: 9. The CDR3 has 16 residues. Germline V lookup: CDR1 MDHEN, CDR2 SYDVKM. In DNA form, the CDR3 reads TGTGCCAGCAGTTCTACCGGGACAGGGAATCCCTACGAGCAGTACTTC. Its protein product is CASSSTGTGNPYEQYF.

The chain recombines TRBV9 with TRBJ2-5, with unresolved D. Looked up from germline, CDR1 is SGDLS and CDR2 is YYNGEE. V was cut by 2 bases and J by 5 bases, with 10 bases left in between. The CDR3 sequence is 13 residues long. The CDR3 nucleotides are TGTGCCAGCAGCGTCCGTGAATTTGAGACCCAGTACTTC. Its protein is CASSVREFETQYF.

The V gene is TRBV6-5, the J gene TRBJ2-3; D gene ambiguous. Germline V CDR1 and CDR2: MNHEY, SVGAGI. The CDR3 loop spans 13 amino acids. V shed 6 bases and J shed 0 bases, with 7 bases lying between them. CDR3 DNA sequence: TGTGCCAGCAGCGGAATCAGCACAGATACGCAGTATTTT. The encoded protein is CASSGISTDTQYF.

The chain has TRBV28 and TRBJ1-5, with D uncertain. Germline CDR1 is MDHEN and CDR2 is SYDVKM. Trimming stripped 5 bases from V and 0 bases from J, with 8 bases between. The CDR3 runs 14 residues. For the CDR3, the DNA is TGTGCCAGCAGTCTCCATCATAGCAATCAGCCCCAGCATTTT. This encodes CASSLHHSNQPQHF. Drawing the rest from reference TRBV28 and TRBJ1-5, the complete variable domain is DVKVTQSSRYLVKRTGEKVFLECVQDMDHENMFWYRQDPGLGLRLIYFSYDVKMKEKGDIPEGYSVSREKKERFSLILESASTNQTSMYLCASSLHHSNQPQHFGDGTRLSIL.

The chain links TRBV7-9 to TRBJ1-2, with TRBD1 matching over 7 bases. Looked up from germline, CDR1 is SEHNR and CDR2 is FQNEAQ (reference sequence). The CDR3 runs 14 residues. V lost 2 bases and J lost 3; bases outside the gene matches: 3. The DNA of the CDR3 is TGTGCCAGCAGCTTAAGGGACAGCCACTATGGCTACACCTTC. The encoded protein is CASSLRDSHYGYTF.

The J gene is TRBJ1-2, the V gene TRBV29-1; TRBD1 matches 7 bases. This CDR3 is 13 amino acids long. J lost 6 bases, V lost 7 bases, and 11 bases had no gene match. The germline V gene has CDR1 SQVTM and CDR2 ANQGSEA. The CDR3 nucleotides are TGCAGCGGACAAACGGGACAGAGTGATGGCTACACCTTC. Translated: CSGQTGQSDGYTF.

The chain couples TRBV5-1 to TRBJ1-1; a possible D gene is TRBD1 (5 bases). The germline CDR1 and CDR2 sequences are SGHRS and YFSETQ. V was trimmed by 1 base and J by 1 base, leaving 8 bases between them. The CDR3 has 14 amino acids. The CDR3: CASSLWDPNTEAFF. CDR3 DNA: TGCGCCAGCAGCTTGTGGGACCCGAACACTGAAGCTTTCTTT.

The V gene is TRBV11-1, the J gene TRBJ2-5, with unresolved D. The V gene lost 2 bases and the J gene lost 5 bases, with 12 bases spanning the gap. The CDR3 consists of 14 residues. Per germline, CDR1 SGHAT and CDR2 FQDESV (reference sequence). In DNA form, the CDR3 reads TGTGCCAGCAGCTTACCCGCCCTGGGGGAGACCCAGTACTTC. Amino acid sequence: CASSLPALGETQYF.

The chain couples TRBV6-5 to TRBJ2-2; D may be TRBD2 (5 bases). The ends were cut back, 0 bases at V and 6 bases at J, with 14 bases in the middle. Looked up from germline, CDR1 is MNHEY and CDR2 is SVGAGI. The CDR3 is 16 residues long. The CDR3 sequence: CASSYSTSAGAGELFF. The CDR3 DNA sequence: TGTGCCAGCAGTTACTCGACGAGTGCGGGTGCCGGGGAGCTGTTTTTT.

This chain joins TRBV19 and TRBJ2-2; TRBD1 matches 7 bases. Looked up from germline, CDR1 is LNHDA and CDR2 is SQIVND (reference sequence). Trimming took 8 bases from V and 1 from J; bases not matched to a gene: 4. The CDR3 totals 14 residues. DNA of the CDR3: TGTGCCAGTTCATGGGACAGGAACACCGGGGAGCTGTTTTTT. This translates into CASSWDRNTGELFF.

The chain carries TRBV7-9 and TRBJ1-2; TRBD1 matches at 11 bases. This CDR3 spans 16 amino acids. V gave up 5 bases and J gave up 2 bases; unmatched junction bases: 7. Germline assignment: CDR1 SEHNR and CDR2 FQNEAQ (reference sequence). The CDR3 protein is CASSPTGQGANYGYTF. The DNA of the CDR3 is TGTGCCAGCAGCCCAACTGGACAGGGGGCCAACTATGGCTACACCTTC.

The J gene is TRBJ2-3, the V gene TRBV21-1; TRBD2 is the table's D call and was not checked against the DNA. TRBV21-1 is given as a pseudogene. The CDR3 length is 16 residues. CDR3 coding DNA: TGTGCCAGCAGCAGGATTCTAGCGGGAGAGGTGGGTACGCAGTATTTT. It translates to CASSRILAGEVGTQYF.

CDR3 amino acids: CASSTSTGTYEQYF. The CDR3 region has the DNA TGTGCCAGTAGTACCTCCACCGGAACCTACGAGCAGTACTTC. The chain uses TRBV19 and TRBJ2-7; D not certain. CDR3 size: 14 residues. The ends were cut back, 4 bases at V and 2 bases at J, with 12 bases in the middle. Germline V gives CDR1 LNHDA, CDR2 SQIVND (reference sequence).

The chain recombines TRBV3-1 (or the pseudogene TRBV3-2) with TRBJ2-7; 7 bases line up with TRBD2. CDR1 and CDR2 from the germline V gene are LGHDT and YNNKEL (reference sequence). The CDR3 sequence is 16 residues long. J gave up 3 bases and V 0 bases, and 8 bases lay outside the gene matches. The CDR3 DNA is TGTGCCAGCAGCCAAGACCTGGGACTATATAACTACGAGCAGTACTTC. Protein: CASSQDLGLYNYEQYF.

This clone has only one observation. The V and J genes are TRBV2 and TRBJ2-7; D not certain. This CDR3 is built from 12 residues. Trimming took 4 bases from V and 6 from J, leaving 10 bases between them. Germline assignment: CDR1 SNHLY and CDR2 FYNNEI. The CDR3: CASSGPKGEQYF. In DNA, the CDR3 is TGTGCCAGCAGTGGACCCAAAGGCGAGCAGTACTTC. Together with reference TRBV2 and TRBJ2-7, the CDR3 gives the full variable domain: EPEVTQTPSHQVTQMGQEVILRCVPISNHLYFYWYRQILGQKVEFLVSFYNNEISEKSEIFDDQFSVERPDGSNFTLKIRSTKLEDSAMYFCASSGPKGEQYFGPGTRLTVT.

DNA of the CDR3: TGCAGCGTTGTCGGACTTTACAATGAGCAGTTCTTC. Its translation is CSVVGLYNEQFF. This chain joins TRBV29-1 and TRBJ2-1; tentative D call: TRBD2 (5 bases). CDR3 length: 12 residues. Deletions cut 4 bases from V and 4 bases from J, with 8 bases between. CDR1 is SQVTM and CDR2 is ANQGSEA in the germline V gene.